The 15 T cell receptor beta chains reported below all come from one sample, sequenced in a study of blood T cell repertoires in COVID-19. The repertoire was sequenced with immunoSEQ multiplex PCR; TCRdb's copy has only in-frame clones and lacks some. This table holds 180,000 or so clones, over 80% found once. The sample consisted of PBMCs or T cells enriched from blood (not recorded which). The receptors were sampled from a woman aged 60-75 years who had recovered from COVID-19.

The rearrangement joins TRBV7-2 to TRBJ1-5; TRBD1 is a possible D gene (6 bases). V was cut by 5 bases and J by 0 bases, with 8 bases left in between. The CDR3 covers 14 residues. Germline-derived CDR1 and CDR2 are SGHTA and FQGNSA. The CDR3 is CASSTGYSNQPQHF. Here the CDR3 DNA reads TGTGCCAGCAGCACAGGGTATAGCAATCAGCCCCAGCATTTT. Together with reference TRBV7-2 and TRBJ1-5, the CDR3 gives the full variable domain: GAGVSQSPSNKVTEKGKDVELRCDPISGHTALYWYRQSLGQGLEFLIYFQGNSAPDKSGLPSDRFSAERTGGSVSTLTIQRTQQEDSAVYLCASSTGYSNQPQHFGDGTRLSIL.

This clone was seen a handful of times. The rearrangement joins TRBV2 to TRBJ2-7; 9 positions match TRBD1. Germline V gene data show CDR1 as SNHLY and CDR2 as FYNNEI. V dropped 2 bases and J dropped 12; count of bases not matched to a gene: 14. The CDR3 covers 15 residues. The DNA of the CDR3 is TGTGCCAGCAGTGAACAAGGACAGGGGTTTTCGAGTCTGTACTTC. Translated: CASSEQGQGFSSLYF.

V is TRBV6-1 and J is TRBJ2-7; D is perhaps TRBD1 (5 bases). The CDR3 is 13 amino acids. The V gene lost 2 bases and the J gene lost 6 bases, with 11 bases spanning the gap. Germline values: CDR1 MNHNS, CDR2 SASEGT. The CDR3 DNA reads TGTGCCAGCAGTGAAAGAAGGGGTCGCGAGCAGTACTTC. It encodes CASSERRGREQYF.

The J gene is TRBJ2-2, the V gene TRBV27; 9 bases are shared with TRBD2. Trimming removed 5 bases from V and 6 bases from J; junction bases left unmatched: 10. Germline CDR1 MNHEY, CDR2 SMNVEV (reference sequence). This CDR3 contains 16 residues. The CDR3: CASSLYSGGPPGELFF. The CDR3 coding sequence is TGTGCCAGCAGTCTGTATAGCGGGGGCCCCCCCGGGGAGCTGTTTTTT.

This clone was observed once. V is TRBV10-3 and J is TRBJ2-1, with TRBD2 as a possible D gene (6 bases). V gave up 7 bases and J gave up 7 bases, with 14 bases separating them. The CDR3 extends over 13 amino acids. CDR1 is ENHRY, CDR2 SYGVKD, per germline. CDR3 protein: CAIKGGLLNEQFF. DNA of the CDR3: TGTGCCATCAAAGGAGGGCTTCTGAATGAGCAGTTCTTC.

The chain links TRBV7-2 to TRBJ2-3; D is uncertain. CDR3 size: 13 residues. V was pared by 5 bases and J by 1 base, with 7 bases between. CDR1 SGHTA and CDR2 FQGNSA come from the germline V gene. The CDR3 DNA follows: TGTGCCAGCAGCCCTTCTGGCACAGATACGCAGTATTTT. Translation: CASSPSGTDTQYF.

This chain uses TRBV30 with TRBJ1-1, with 10 positions matching TRBD1. V lost 0 bases to trimming and J lost 4 bases; unmatched junction nucleotides: 14. Germline V gives CDR1 GTSNPN, CDR2 SVGIG (reference sequence). CDR3 length equals 18 residues. The CDR3 loop reads CAWSVGIRDRGRGTEAFF. The CDR3, as DNA: TGTGCCTGGAGTGTCGGGATCCGGGACAGGGGACGGGGCACTGAAGCTTTCTTT. Variable domain in full (rest from reference TRBV30 and TRBJ1-1): SQTIHQWPATLVQPVGSPLSLECTVEGTSNPNLYWYRQAAGRGLQLLFYSVGIGQISSEVPQNLSASRPQDRQFILSSKKLLLSDSGFYLCAWSVGIRDRGRGTEAFFGQGTRLTVV.

V usage is TRBV4-1 and J usage is TRBJ1-6, with 8 bases aligning to TRBD1. Looked up from germline, CDR1 is MGHRA and CDR2 is YSYEKL. The J segment lost 9 bases and the V segment lost 0 bases, leaving 4 bases of the junction unmatched. The CDR3 contains 15 residues. CDR3 sequence: CASSQDGQGSSPLHF. The CDR3 DNA reads TGCGCCAGCAGCCAAGACGGACAGGGTAGTTCACCCCTCCACTTT.

The chain combines TRBV18 with TRBJ2-5; D not resolved. CDR1 and CDR2 from the germline V gene are KGHSH and LQKENI. The V and J ends lost 6 bases and 1 base respectively, with 3 bases between them. This CDR3 contains 11 residues. Here the CDR3 reads CASSLQETQYF. The CDR3 coding sequence is TGTGCCAGCTCTCTCCAAGAGACCCAGTACTTC.

The CDR3 bases are TGTGCCAGCAGCTCCGGACTAGCGGGGGGGCAAGAGACCCAGTACTTC. This translates into CASSSGLAGGQETQYF. This sequence joins TRBV7-3 and TRBJ2-5; 15 nucleotides align to TRBD2. The germline CDR1 and CDR2 sequences are SGHTA and FQGTGA. With V trimmed by 4 bases and J by 2 bases, 2 bases remained unmatched. This CDR3 is built from 16 residues.

The chain carries TRBV4-1 and TRBJ2-1; 8 bases line up with TRBD2. Germline values: CDR1 MGHRA, CDR2 YSYEKL. The length of the CDR3 is 15 residues. V trimming: 5 bases; J trimming: 8 bases; junction bases outside the gene matches: 11. For the CDR3, the DNA is TGCGCCAGCAGCTTAGGACTAGCAGATTGGGATGAGCAGTTCTTC. Amino acid sequence: CASSLGLADWDEQFF.

This clone has only a few counts. V is TRBV2 and J is TRBJ2-1; 11 positions agree with TRBD2. J gave up 0 bases and V 6 bases, and 13 bases lay outside the gene matches. CDR1 is SNHLY, CDR2 FYNNEI, per germline. The CDR3 extends over 19 amino acids. The DNA for the CDR3 is TGTGCCAGCAGAAGGGAGCGACTAGCGGGGAGGAGCTCCTACAATGAGCAGTTCTTC. Amino acid sequence: CASRRERLAGRSSYNEQFF.

This chain links TRBV5-4 with TRBJ2-5, with 11 bases lining up with TRBD2. The CDR3 has 17 amino acids. Germline V gene lookup returns CDR1 SGHNT and CDR2 YYREEE (reference sequence). The V segment lost 0 bases and the J segment 6 bases; nucleotides outside the gene matches: 10. The CDR3 nucleotides read TGTGCCAGCAGCTTGGGTCTAGCGGGGGGAGGTAGCCAGACCCAGTACTTC. This gives the protein CASSLGLAGGGSQTQYF.

This clone was seen more than once but under ten times. The CDR3 spells CASSPSPVTEAFF. The CDR3 DNA reads as TGTGCCAGCAGCCCTAGTCCCGTTACTGAAGCTTTCTTT. This rearrangement joins TRBV7-2 to TRBJ1-1; no clear D gene. Trimming removed 5 bases at V and 5 bases at J, with 12 bases between. The CDR3 length is 13 residues. Germline lookup yields CDR1 SGHTA and CDR2 FQGNSA.

This chain connects TRBV30 to TRBJ2-1, with TRBD1 as a possible D gene (5 bases). Germline V gene lookup returns CDR1 GTSNPN and CDR2 SVGIG (reference sequence). V lost 0 bases, J lost 9 bases, and 18 bases lay in between. This CDR3 comprises 15 residues. CDR3 region: CAWSVAGITSGEQFF. In DNA form, the CDR3 reads TGTGCCTGGAGTGTCGCAGGGATAACCTCCGGTGAGCAGTTCTTC. Looking up the rest from reference TRBV30 and TRBJ2-1 gives the full variable domain: SQTIHQWPATLVQPVGSPLSLECTVEGTSNPNLYWYRQAAGRGLQLLFYSVGIGQISSEVPQNLSASRPQDRQFILSSKKLLLSDSGFYLCAWSVAGITSGEQFFGPGTRLTVL.